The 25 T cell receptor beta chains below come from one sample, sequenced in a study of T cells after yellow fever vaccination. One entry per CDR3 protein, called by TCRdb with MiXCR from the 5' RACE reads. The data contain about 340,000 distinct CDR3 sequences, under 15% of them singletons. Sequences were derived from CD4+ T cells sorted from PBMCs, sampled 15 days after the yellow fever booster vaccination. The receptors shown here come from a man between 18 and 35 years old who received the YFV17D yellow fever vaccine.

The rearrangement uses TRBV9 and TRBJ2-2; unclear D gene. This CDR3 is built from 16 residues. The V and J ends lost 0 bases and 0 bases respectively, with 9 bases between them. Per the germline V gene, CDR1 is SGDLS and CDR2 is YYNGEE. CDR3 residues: CASSVAGAANTGELFF. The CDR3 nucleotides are TGTGCCAGCAGCGTAGCTGGAGCCGCGAACACCGGGGAGCTGTTTTTT.

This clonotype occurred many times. CDR3 in amino acids: CASSFLRANYGYTF. The CDR3 region has the DNA TGTGCCAGCAGTTTCCTCAGGGCGAACTATGGCTACACCTTC. The chain recombines TRBV12-3 or TRBV12-4 with TRBJ1-2; possible D gene TRBD1, 5 bases. The CDR3 spans 14 residues. V shed 3 bases and J shed 2 bases, with 10 bases lying between them.

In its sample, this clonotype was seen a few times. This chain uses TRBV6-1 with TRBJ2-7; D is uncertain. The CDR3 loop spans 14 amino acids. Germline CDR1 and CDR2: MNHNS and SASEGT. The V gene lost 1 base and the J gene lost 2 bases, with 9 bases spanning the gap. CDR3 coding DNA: TGTGCCAGCAGTGAAGGGGCCGGCACCTACGAGCAGTACTTC. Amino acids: CASSEGAGTYEQYF.

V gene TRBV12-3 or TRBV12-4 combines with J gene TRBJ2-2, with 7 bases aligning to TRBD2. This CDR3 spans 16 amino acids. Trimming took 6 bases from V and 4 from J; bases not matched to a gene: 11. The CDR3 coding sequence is TGTGCCAGCAGCCTGCGGCCCCCGGGGGGCACCGGGGAGCTGTTTTTT. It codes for CASSLRPPGGTGELFF.

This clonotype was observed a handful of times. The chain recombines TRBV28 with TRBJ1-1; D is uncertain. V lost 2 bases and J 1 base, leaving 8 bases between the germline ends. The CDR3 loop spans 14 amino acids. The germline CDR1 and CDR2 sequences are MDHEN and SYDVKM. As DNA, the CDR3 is TGTGCCAGCAGTTTAATCTGGGGGAACACTGAAGCTTTCTTT. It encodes CASSLIWGNTEAFF.

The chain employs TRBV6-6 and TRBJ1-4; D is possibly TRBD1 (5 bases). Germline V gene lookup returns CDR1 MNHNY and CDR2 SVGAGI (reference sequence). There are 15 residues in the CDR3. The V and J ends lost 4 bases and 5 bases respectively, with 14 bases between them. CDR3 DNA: TGTGCCAGCAGTTTATCCGGGACGGAGAATGAAAAACTGTTTTTT. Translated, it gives CASSLSGTENEKLFF.

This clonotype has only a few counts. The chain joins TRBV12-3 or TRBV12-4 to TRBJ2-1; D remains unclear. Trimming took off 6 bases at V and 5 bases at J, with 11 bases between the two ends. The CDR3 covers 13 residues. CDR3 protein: CASSTLGNNEQFF. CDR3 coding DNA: TGTGCCAGCAGCACCCTAGGAAACAATGAGCAGTTCTTC.

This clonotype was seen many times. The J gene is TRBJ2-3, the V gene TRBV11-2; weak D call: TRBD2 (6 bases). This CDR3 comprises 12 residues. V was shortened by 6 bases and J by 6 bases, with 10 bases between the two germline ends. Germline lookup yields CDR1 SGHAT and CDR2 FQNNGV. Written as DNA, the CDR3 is TGTGCCAGCAGGGGAGGTCCCGATACGCAGTATTTT. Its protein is CASRGGPDTQYF.

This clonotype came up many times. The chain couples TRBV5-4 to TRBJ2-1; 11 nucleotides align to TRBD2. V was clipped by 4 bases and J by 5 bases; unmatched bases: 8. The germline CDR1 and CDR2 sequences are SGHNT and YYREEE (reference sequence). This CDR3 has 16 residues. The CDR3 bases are TGTGCCAGCAGCACCCCGACTAGCGGGGAAGACAATGAGCAGTTCTTC. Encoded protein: CASSTPTSGEDNEQFF.

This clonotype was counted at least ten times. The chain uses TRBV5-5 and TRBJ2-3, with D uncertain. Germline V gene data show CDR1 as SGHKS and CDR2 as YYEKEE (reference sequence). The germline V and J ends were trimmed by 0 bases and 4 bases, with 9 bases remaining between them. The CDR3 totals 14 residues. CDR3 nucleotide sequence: TGTGCCAGCAGCTTGGAATATTTCGCAGATACGCAGTATTTT. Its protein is CASSLEYFADTQYF.

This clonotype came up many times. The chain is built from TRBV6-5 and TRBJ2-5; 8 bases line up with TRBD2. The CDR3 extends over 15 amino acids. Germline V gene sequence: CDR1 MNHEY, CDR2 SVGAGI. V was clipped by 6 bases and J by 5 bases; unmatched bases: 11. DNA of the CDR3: TGTGCCAGCAGGCCCCCGGGACTAGTCAAGGAGACCCAGTACTTC. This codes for CASRPPGLVKETQYF.

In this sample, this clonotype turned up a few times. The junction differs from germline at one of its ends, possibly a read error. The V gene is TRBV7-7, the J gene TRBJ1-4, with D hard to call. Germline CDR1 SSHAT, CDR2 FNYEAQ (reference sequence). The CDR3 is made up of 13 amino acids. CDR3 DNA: TGTGCTAGCAGCTTGGGCAGCCATGAAAAACTGTTTTTT. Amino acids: CASSLGSHEKLFF.

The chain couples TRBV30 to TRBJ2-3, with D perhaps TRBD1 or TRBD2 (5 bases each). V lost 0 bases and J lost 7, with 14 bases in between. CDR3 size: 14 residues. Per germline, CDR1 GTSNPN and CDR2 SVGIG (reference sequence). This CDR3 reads CAWSVIGAPYTQYF. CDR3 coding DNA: TGTGCCTGGAGTGTTATCGGGGCCCCATATACGCAGTATTTT.

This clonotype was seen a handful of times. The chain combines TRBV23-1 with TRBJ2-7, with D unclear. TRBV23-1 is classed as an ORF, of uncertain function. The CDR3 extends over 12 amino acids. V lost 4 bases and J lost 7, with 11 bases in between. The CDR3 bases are TGCGCCAGCAGTCCCAAAGTCGCTGAGCAGTACGTC. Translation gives CASSPKVAEQYV.

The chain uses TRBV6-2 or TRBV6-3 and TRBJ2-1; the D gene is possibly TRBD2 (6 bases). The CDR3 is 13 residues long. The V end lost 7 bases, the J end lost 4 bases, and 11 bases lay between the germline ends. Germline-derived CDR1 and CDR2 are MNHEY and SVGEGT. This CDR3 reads CASNGGWYNEQFF. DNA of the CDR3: TGTGCCAGCAATGGGGGGTGGTACAATGAGCAGTTCTTC.

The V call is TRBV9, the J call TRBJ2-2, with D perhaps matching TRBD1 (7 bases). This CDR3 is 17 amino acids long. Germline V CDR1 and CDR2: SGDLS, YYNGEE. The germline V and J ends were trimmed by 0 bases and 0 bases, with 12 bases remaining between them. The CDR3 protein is CASSVAQGGSNTGELFF. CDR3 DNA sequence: TGTGCCAGCAGCGTAGCTCAGGGGGGCTCGAACACCGGGGAGCTGTTTTTT.

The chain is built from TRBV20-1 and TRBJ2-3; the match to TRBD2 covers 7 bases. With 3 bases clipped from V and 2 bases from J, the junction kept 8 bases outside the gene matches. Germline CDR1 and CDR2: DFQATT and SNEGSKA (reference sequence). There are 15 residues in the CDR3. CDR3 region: CSASWRGGYTDTQYF. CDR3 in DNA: TGCAGTGCTAGTTGGCGCGGGGGTTACACAGATACGCAGTATTTT.

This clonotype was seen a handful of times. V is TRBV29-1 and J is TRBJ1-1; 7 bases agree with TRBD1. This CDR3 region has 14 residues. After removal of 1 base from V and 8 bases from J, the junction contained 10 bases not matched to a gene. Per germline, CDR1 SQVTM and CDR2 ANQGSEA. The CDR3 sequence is CSVEVGGQDSEAFF. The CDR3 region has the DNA TGCAGCGTTGAAGTAGGAGGACAGGACTCGGAAGCTTTCTTT.

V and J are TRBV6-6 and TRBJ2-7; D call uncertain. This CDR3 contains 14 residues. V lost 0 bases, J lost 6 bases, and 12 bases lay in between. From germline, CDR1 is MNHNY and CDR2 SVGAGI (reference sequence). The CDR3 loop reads CASSYSSTIPEQYV. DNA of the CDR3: TGTGCCAGCAGTTACTCCTCTACCATCCCCGAGCAGTACGTC.

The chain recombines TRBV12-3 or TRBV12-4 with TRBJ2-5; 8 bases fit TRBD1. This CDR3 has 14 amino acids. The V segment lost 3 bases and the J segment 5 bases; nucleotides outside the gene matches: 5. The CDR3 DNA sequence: TGTGCCAGCAGTTTTGGACAGGGAGTTGAGACCCAGTACTTC. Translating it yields CASSFGQGVETQYF.

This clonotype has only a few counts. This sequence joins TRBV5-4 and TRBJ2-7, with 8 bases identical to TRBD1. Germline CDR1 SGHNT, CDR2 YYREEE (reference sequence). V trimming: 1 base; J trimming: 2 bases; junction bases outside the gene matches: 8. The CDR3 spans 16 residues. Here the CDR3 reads CASSLITGQVTYEQYF. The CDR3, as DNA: TGTGCCAGCAGCTTGATTACGGGACAGGTCACCTACGAGCAGTACTTC.

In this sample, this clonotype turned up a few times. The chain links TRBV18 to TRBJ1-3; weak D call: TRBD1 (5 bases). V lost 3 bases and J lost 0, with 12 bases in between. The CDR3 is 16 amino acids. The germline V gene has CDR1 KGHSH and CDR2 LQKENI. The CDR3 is CASSPTQAFSGNTIYF. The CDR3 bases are TGTGCCAGCTCACCGACACAGGCCTTCTCTGGAAACACCATATATTTT.

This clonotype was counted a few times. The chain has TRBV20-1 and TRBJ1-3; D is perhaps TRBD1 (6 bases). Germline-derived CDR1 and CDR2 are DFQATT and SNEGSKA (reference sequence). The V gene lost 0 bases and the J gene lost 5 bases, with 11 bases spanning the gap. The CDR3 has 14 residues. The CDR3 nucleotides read TGCAGTGCTAGAGATCCGGGGGCCCGAAACACCATATATTTT. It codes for CSARDPGARNTIYF.

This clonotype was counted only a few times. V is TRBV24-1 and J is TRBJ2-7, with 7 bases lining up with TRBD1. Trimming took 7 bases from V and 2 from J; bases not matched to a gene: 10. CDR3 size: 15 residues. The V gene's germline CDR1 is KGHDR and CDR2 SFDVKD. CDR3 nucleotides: TGTGCCACCAGCGGACAGGAAGCTAACCCCTACGAGCAGTACTTC. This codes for CATSGQEANPYEQYF.

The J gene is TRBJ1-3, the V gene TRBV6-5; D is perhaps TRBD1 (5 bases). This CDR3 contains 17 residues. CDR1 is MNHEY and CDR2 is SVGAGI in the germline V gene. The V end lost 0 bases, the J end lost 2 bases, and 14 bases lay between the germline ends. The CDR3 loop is CASSYSIQATTGNTIYF. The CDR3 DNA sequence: TGTGCCAGCAGTTACTCGATACAGGCGACGACTGGAAACACCATATATTTT.